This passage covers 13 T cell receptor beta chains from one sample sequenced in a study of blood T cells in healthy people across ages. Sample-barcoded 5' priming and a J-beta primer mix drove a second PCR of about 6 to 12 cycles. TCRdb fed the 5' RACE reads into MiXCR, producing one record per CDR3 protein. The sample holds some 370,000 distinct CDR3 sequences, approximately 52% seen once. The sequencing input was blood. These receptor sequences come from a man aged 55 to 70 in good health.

CDR3 coding DNA: TGTGCCAGCAGTTTATCGTGGGCTAGCGGGGACAATGAGCAGTACTTC. As protein: CASSLSWASGDNEQYF. The V call is TRBV27, the J call TRBJ2-7; 9 positions agree with TRBD2. The CDR3 consists of 16 residues. V was clipped by 0 bases and J by 7 bases; unmatched bases: 10. The germline V gene encodes CDR1 MNHEY and CDR2 SMNVEV (reference sequence).

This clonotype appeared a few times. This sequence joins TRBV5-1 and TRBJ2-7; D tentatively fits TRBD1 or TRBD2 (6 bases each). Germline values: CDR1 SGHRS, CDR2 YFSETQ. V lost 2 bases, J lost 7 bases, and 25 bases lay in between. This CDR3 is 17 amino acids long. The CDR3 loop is CASSLSRVGGWYNEQYF. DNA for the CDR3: TGCGCCAGCAGCTTATCTAGGGTGGGGGGCTGGTACAATGAGCAGTACTTC.

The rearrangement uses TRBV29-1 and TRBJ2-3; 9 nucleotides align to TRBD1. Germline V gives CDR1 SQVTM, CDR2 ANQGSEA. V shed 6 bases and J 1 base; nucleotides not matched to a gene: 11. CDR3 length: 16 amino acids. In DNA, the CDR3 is TGCAGCGTAGGACAGGGGAGGAGGATAGGCACAGATACGCAGTATTTT. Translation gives CSVGQGRRIGTDTQYF.

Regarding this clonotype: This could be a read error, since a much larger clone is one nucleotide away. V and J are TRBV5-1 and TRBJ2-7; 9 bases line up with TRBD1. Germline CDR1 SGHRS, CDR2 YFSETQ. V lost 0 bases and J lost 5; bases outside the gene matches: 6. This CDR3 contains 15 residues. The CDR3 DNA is TGCGCCAGCAGCTTGGGGACAGGGGCCATCGACGAGCAGTACTTC. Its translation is CASSLGTGAIDEQYF.

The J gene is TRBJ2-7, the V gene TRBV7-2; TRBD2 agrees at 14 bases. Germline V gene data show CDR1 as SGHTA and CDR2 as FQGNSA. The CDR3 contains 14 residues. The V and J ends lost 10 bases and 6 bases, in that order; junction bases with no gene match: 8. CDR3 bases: TGTGCCACCGAGACTAGCGGGGGGGTGAGCGAGCAGTACTTC. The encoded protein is CATETSGGVSEQYF.

The CDR3 loop reads CASSLELAGKNIQYF. CDR3 in DNA: TGTGCCAGCAGCTTGGAGTTAGCTGGCAAAAACATTCAGTACTTC. The chain carries TRBV5-6 and TRBJ2-4; no definite D call. Trimming cost V 0 bases and J 3 bases, with 10 bases left between them. Germline lookup yields CDR1 SGHDT and CDR2 YYEEEE. This CDR3 is built from 15 residues.

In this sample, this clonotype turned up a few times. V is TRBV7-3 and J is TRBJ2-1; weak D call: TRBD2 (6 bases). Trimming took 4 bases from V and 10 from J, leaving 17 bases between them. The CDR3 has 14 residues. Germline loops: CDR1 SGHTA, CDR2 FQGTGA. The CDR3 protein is CASSSTPRGGEQFF. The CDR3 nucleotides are TGTGCCAGCAGCTCAACCCCCCGGGGAGGAGAGCAGTTCTTC.

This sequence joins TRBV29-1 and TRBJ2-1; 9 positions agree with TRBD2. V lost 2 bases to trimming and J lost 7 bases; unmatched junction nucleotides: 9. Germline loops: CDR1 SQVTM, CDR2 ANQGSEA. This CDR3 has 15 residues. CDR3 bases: TGCAGCGTTGAATTGGGTGGCGGGAGGGGAAATGAGCAGTTCTTC. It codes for CSVELGGGRGNEQFF.

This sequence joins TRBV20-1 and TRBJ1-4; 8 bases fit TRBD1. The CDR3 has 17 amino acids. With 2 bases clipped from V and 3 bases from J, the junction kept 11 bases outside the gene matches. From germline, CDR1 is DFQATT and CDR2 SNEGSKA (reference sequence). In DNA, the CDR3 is TGCAGTGCTAGATATACAGCCAGGGGGCTGTCTAATGAAAAACTGTTTTTT. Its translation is CSARYTARGLSNEKLFF.

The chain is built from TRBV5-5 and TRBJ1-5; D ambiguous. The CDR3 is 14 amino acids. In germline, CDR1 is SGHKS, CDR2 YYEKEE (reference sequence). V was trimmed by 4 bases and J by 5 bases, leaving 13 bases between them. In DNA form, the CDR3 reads TGTGCCAGCAGCCTGTTGCCCGAGGATCAGCCCCAGCATTTT. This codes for CASSLLPEDQPQHF.

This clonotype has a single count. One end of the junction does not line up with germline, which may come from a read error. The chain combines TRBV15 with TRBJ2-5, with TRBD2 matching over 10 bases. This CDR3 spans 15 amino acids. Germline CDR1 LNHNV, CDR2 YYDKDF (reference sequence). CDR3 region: CATSGTSGMDETQYF. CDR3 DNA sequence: TGTGCCACCAGCGGAACTAGCGGGATGGATGAGACCCAGTATTTC.

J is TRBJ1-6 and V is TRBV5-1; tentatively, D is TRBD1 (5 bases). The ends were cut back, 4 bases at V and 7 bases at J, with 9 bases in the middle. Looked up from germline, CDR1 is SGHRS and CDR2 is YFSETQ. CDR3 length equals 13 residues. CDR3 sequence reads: CASSTGGNSPLHF. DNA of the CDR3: TGCGCCAGCAGCACGGGGGGGAATTCACCCCTCCACTTT.

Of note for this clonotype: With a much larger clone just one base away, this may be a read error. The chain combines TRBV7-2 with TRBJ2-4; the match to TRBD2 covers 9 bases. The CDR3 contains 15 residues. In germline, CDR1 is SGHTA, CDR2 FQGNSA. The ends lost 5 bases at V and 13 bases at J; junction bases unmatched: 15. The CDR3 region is CASSKTSGGSNEQYF. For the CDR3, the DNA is TGTGCCAGCAGCAAGACTAGCGGAGGGAGTAATGAGCAGTACTTC.